This record looks at one T cell receptor (beta chain) sequence and its context. What it binds is not known. There was one heparinised blood draw per donor, averaging roughly 100 mL. Staining for CD45RO/CCR7/CD25/CD127/CD95/CD27 allowed sorting of CD4+ naive, central memory, regulatory and stem cell-like memory cells. This specimen comes from a study of beta chain features in type 1 diabetes. Study-level results: TCRB rearrangement may or may not be influenced by HLA type; here this remained unresolved. TCRB CDR3s from Type 1 diabetes patients were moderately but significantly shorter in all four CD4+ subsets. An over-representation of cells with high TCR expression could result from cDNA sequencing.

The authors reverse transcribed all of the isolated RNA, so sequencing captured expressed TCRB transcripts. The table came from immunoSEQ multiplex PCR; TCRdb's copy has only in-frame clones and leaves some out. The repertoire includes about 650,000 clones, around an eighth of them detected once, and 0.095% to 0.15% sits in the top ten. Per germline, CDR1 WSHSY and CDR2 SAAADI. V lost 2 bases, J lost 0 bases, and 5 bases lay in between. The CDR3 runs to 14 residues. The sample was naive CD4+ T cells from blood. The chain combines TRBV10-2 with TRBJ1-5; D not resolved. The sequence was collected from a man between 25 and 39 years old with type 1 diabetes. The CDR3 sequence is CASSEGHSNQPQHF. CDR3 DNA sequence: TGCGCCAGCAGTGAGGGGCATAGCAATCAGCCCCAGCATTTT.